This section outlines one T cell receptor (beta chain) sequence together with its context. This sample stems from a study of blood T cell repertoires in COVID-19. Study in general: Some COVID-19 samples were acute and others convalescent; all came from the United States, Italy and Spain.

The authors' processing: By means of reference gene primer amplification, nucleated cell counts were estimated. The assay was immunoSEQ multiplex PCR, and TCRdb's table has in-frame clones only and misses some. The V and J calls and the clone size are those of that table, but D and trimming were determined from the DNA. The data contain more than 60,000 clones, roughly 85% of them singletons. This receptor was identified in a human donor in a cohort sampled during active COVID-19. The source material was peripheral blood.

The CDR3, as DNA: TGCGCCAGCAGCTCCTACGCCGGAAACACCATATATTTT. It translates to CASSSYAGNTIYF. The chain joins TRBV5-1 to TRBJ1-3; D remains unclear. Germline CDR1 SGHRS, CDR2 YFSETQ. V gave up 3 bases and J gave up 4 bases, with 8 bases separating them. CDR3 size: 13 residues.